This TCR beta chain was recovered during a study of T cell clonality in common variable immunodeficiency. Broader study findings: Shared TCRbeta clones were fewer between CVID subjects than controls. Common variable immunodeficiency TCR beta sequences reportedly had fewer deletions and N-nucleotide insertions. Authors noted CVID clonality's cause needs subpopulation repertoire sequencing.

Profiling relied on immunoSEQ multiplex PCR, and the TCRdb table lists in-frame clones only, not all of them. The sample gives approximately 81,000 clones, none seen only once, and the top ten clones hold about 0.8%. This clone occurred many times. The antigen remains unidentified. The read falls 3 residues short of the CDR3 end, and the missing part is taken from the germline J gene. The sample carries other DNA sequences with the same CDR3. Trimming took 3 bases from V and 5 from J, leaving 7 bases between them. This CDR3 region has 11 residues. Germline CDR1 reads DFQATT; CDR2 reads SNEGSKA (reference sequence).

The specimen sequenced was peripheral blood mononuclear cells. The rearrangement joins TRBV20-1 to TRBJ2-5; weak D call: TRBD1 (5 bases). This TCR derives from a person aged 18 to 75 in good health. The sequenced CDR3 bases are TGCAGTGCTAGCAAGGGGGAGACC. This gives the protein CSASKGET. The CDR3, in full, reads CSASKGETQYF.